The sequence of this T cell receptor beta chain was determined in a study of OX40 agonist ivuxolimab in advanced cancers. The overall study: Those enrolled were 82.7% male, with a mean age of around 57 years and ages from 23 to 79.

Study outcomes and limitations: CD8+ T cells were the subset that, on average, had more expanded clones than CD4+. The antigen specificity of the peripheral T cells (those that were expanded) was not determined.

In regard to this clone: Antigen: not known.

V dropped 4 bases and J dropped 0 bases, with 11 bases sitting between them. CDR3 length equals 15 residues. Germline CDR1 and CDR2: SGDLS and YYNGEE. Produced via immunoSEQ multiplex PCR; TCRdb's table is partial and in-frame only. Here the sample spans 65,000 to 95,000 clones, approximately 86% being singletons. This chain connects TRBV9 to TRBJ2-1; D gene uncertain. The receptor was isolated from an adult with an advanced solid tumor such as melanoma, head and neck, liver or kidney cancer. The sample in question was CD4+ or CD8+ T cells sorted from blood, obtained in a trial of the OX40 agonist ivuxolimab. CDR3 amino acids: CASSPEIGSYNEQFF. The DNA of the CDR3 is TGTGCCAGCAGCCCGGAGATTGGCTCCTACAATGAGCAGTTCTTC. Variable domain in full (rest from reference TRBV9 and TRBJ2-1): DSGVTQTPKHLITATGQRVTLRCSPRSGDLSVYWYQQSLDQGLQFLIQYYNGEERAKGNILERFSAQQFPDLHSELNLSSLELGDSALYFCASSPEIGSYNEQFFGPGTRLTVL.